This entry is about one TCR beta chain. Its antigen remains unidentified. What was amplified from RNA transcripts were TCR beta CDR3 regions. The TCR CDR3 first-round RT-PCR relied on the HTBI primer set. MiXCR was run by TCRdb on the multiplex PCR reads, yielding one entry per CDR3 protein. The data show about 400,000 distinct CDR3 sequences, roughly 14% seen once. The sample comes from a study of T cells in Graves' hyperthyroidism and ophthalmopathy. Study summary: Peripheral blood collection took place at initial diagnosis, before any treatment.

Notes on the study in general: Ophthalmopathy was separated from stable hyperthyroidism by a 13 V-J model.

The authors obtained PBMCs from roughly 10 ml of fresh peripheral blood. Between the trimmed V and J ends, which lost 1 base and 2 bases, there was a span of 6 bases. The CDR3 is made up of 13 amino acids. Per the germline V gene, CDR1 is MGHRA and CDR2 is YSYEKL. The specimen was blood. V usage is TRBV4-1 and J usage is TRBJ2-7; D gene uncertain. This TCR came from a woman younger than 35 with Graves' hyperthyroidism that later progressed to Graves' ophthalmopathy. DNA of the CDR3: TGCGCCAGCAGCCAAGCGGGCCCCTACGAGCAGTACTTC. This sequence encodes CASSQAGPYEQYF.